These 8 T cell receptor beta chains came from one sample sequenced in a study of neurological immune-mediated disorders. TCRdb re-called the 5' RACE reads through MiXCR, storing one row per CDR3 protein. Of 25,000 to 35,000 distinct CDR3 sequences in the sample, around 3.2% were seen once. Input material: PBMCs. The receptors were sampled from a woman in her 30s with multiple sclerosis.

This clonotype was counted at least ten times. The J gene is TRBJ1-6, the V gene TRBV20-1; 7 bases line up with TRBD1. This CDR3 contains 16 residues. CDR1 DFQATT and CDR2 SNEGSKA come from the germline V gene (reference sequence). Trimming removed 3 bases from V and 6 bases from J; junction bases left unmatched: 11. In DNA form, the CDR3 reads TGCAGTGCTAGGGGACAAATAGGGGGCTCTAATTCACCCCTCCACTTT. Its protein is CSARGQIGGSNSPLHF.

This clonotype occurred many times. The chain combines TRBV20-1 with TRBJ1-1; the match to TRBD1 covers 7 bases. The germline CDR1 and CDR2 sequences are DFQATT and SNEGSKA (reference sequence). Trimming took 3 bases from V and 0 from J; bases not matched to a gene: 16. The CDR3 contains 18 residues. The CDR3 region is CSASRYLTGSYMNTEAFF. In DNA form, the CDR3 reads TGCAGTGCTAGTCGTTATTTGACAGGGAGTTACATGAACACTGAAGCTTTCTTT.

This clonotype was seen repeatedly, ten times or more. The rearrangement links TRBV12-3 or TRBV12-4 to TRBJ1-2; D gene ambiguous. V was trimmed by 5 bases and J by 8 bases, leaving 15 bases between them. This CDR3 is 13 amino acids long. In DNA form, the CDR3 reads TGTGCCAGCAGTCCCGCGAGGTCCGCCGGCTACACCTTC. Translating it yields CASSPARSAGYTF.

This clonotype was found a few times. CDR3 nucleotide sequence: TGCGCCAGCAGCTTTGGGGTAAATTCACCCCTCCACTTT. It specifies CASSFGVNSPLHF. This chain uses TRBV5-1 with TRBJ1-6; D not resolved. V was clipped by 2 bases and J by 7 bases, with 7 bases between them. This CDR3 spans 13 amino acids. Germline V gene lookup returns CDR1 SGHRS and CDR2 YFSETQ. The full variable domain, with the rest looked up from reference TRBV5-1 and TRBJ1-6, is KAGVTQTPRYLIKTRGQQVTLSCSPISGHRSVSWYQQTPGQGLQFLFEYFSETQRNKGNFPGRFSGRQFSNSRSEMNVSTLELGDSALYLCASSFGVNSPLHFGNGTRLTVT.

This clonotype was recorded a few times. This may come from a read error, since a much larger clone is one base off. The CDR3 coding sequence is TGTGCCAGCAGCGCCTCCAACCGAGGGACATTTAACACTGAAGCTTTCTTT. Protein product: CASSASNRGTFNTEAFF. V and J are TRBV9 and TRBJ1-1, with a possible D match to TRBD1 (6 bases). Deletions cut 3 bases from V and 2 bases from J, with 20 bases between. CDR1 SGDLS and CDR2 YYNGEE come from the germline V gene. The CDR3 contains 17 residues.

This clonotype has ten or more counts. The rearrangement joins TRBV3-1 to TRBJ2-7; D may be TRBD2 (6 bases). The V end was cut by 5 bases, the J end by 5 bases, with 19 bases between. Germline CDR1 reads LGHDT; CDR2 reads YNNKEL (reference sequence). There are 15 residues in the CDR3. The DNA of the CDR3 is TGTGCCAGCAGCTTCCGGGGGACTCAAGCCCACGAGCAGTACTTC. Translated, it gives CASSFRGTQAHEQYF.

There are many counts of this clonotype. Here the CDR3 DNA reads TGTGCCAGCAAGGGGGGATATAGCACAGATACGCAGTATTTT. This translates into CASKGGYSTDTQYF. The chain couples TRBV12-3 or TRBV12-4 to TRBJ2-3; D may be TRBD1 or TRBD2 (6 bases each). Trimming removed 7 bases from V and 0 bases from J, with 11 bases in between. The CDR3 covers 14 residues.

This clonotype came up many times. The DNA of the CDR3 is TGCAGTGCTAGACCGACTAGAGTGGACACTGAAGCTTTCTTT. The encoded protein is CSARPTRVDTEAFF. The chain recombines TRBV20-1 with TRBJ1-1; no firm D call. Between the trimmed V and J ends, which lost 2 bases and 3 bases, there was a span of 13 bases. This CDR3 spans 14 amino acids. Germline lookup yields CDR1 DFQATT and CDR2 SNEGSKA (reference sequence).